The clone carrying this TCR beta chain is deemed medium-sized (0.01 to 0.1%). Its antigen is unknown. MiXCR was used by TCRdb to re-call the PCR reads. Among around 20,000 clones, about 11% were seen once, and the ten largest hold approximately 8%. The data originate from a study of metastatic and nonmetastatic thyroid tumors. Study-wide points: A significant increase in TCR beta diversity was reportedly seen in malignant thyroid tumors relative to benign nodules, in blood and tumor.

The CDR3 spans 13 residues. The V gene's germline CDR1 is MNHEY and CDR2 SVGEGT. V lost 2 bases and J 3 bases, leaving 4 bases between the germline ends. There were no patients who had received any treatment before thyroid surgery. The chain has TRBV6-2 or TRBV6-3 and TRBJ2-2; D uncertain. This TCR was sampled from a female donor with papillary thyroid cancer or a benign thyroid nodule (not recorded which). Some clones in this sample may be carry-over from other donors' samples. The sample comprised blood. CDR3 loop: CASSYGDTGELFF. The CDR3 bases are TGTGCCAGCAGTTACGGTGACACCGGGGAGCTGTTTTTT.